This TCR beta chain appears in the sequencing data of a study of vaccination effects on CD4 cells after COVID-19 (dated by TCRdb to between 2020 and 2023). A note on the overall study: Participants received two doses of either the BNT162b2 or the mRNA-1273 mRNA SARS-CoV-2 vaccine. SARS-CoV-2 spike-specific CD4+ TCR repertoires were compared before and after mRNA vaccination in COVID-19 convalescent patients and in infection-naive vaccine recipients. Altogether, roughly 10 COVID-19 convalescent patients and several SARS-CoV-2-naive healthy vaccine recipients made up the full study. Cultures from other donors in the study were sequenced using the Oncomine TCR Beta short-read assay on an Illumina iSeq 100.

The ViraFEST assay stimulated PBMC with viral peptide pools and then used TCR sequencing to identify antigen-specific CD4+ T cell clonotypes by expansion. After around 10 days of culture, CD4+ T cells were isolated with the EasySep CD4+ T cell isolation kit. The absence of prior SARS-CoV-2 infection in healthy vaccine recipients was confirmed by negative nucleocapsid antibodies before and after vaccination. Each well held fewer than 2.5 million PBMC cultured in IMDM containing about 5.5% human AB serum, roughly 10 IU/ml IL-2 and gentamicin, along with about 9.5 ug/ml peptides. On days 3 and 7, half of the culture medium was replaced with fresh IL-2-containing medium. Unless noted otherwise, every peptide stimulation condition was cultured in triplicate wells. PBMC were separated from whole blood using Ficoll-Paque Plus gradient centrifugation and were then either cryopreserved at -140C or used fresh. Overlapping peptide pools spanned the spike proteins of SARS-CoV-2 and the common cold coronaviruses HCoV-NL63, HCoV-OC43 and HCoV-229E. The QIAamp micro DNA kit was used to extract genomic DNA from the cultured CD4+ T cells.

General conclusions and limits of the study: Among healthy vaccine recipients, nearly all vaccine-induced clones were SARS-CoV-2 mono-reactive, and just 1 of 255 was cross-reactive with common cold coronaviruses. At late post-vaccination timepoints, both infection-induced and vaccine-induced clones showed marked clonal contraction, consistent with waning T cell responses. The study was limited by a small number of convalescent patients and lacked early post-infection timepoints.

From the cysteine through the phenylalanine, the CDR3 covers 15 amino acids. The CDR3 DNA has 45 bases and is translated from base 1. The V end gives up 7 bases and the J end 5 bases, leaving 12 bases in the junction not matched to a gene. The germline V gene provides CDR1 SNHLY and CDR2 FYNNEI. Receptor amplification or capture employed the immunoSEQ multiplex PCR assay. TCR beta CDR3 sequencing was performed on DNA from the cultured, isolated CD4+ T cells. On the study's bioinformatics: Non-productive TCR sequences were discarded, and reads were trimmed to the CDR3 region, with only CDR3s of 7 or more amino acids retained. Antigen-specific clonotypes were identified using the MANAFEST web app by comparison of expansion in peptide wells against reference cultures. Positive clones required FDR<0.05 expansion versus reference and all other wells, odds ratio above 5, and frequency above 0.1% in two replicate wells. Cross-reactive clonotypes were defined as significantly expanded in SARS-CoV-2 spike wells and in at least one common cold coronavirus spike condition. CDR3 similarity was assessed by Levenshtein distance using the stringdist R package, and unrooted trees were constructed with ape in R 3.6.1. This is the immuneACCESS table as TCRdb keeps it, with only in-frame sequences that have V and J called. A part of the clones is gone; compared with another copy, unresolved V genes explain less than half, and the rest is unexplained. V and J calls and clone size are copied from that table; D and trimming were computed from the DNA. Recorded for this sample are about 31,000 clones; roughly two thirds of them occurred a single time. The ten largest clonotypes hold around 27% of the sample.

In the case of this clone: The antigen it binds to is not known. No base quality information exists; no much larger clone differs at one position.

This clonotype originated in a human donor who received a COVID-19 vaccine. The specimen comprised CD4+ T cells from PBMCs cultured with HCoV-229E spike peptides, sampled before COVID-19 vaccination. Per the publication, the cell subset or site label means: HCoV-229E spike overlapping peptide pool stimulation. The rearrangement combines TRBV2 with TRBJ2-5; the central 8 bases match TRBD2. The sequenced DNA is TGTGCCAGCACTGCGGCGGGGGGCCGGGGGGAGACCCAGTACTTC. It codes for CASTAAGGRGETQYF.